This T cell receptor (beta chain) emerged from a study of cytomegalovirus exposure and HLA in healthy donors. This CDR3 has 13 amino acids. V lost 5 bases to trimming and J lost 1 base; unmatched junction nucleotides: 1. CDR1 is SGHAT, CDR2 FQNNGV, per germline. The PCR had 60 Vbeta and 13 Jbeta primers. Clones were sequenced by immunoSEQ multiplex PCR, and TCRdb holds only the in-frame ones, with some missing. Among approximately 160,000 clones listed, just under 80% were seen once. The sequence was collected from a woman in her forties or fifties in good health and CMV-seropositive. The sequencing input was PBMCs. The chain carries TRBV11-2 and TRBJ2-5, with 7 bases that match TRBD2. The CDR3 nucleotides are TGTGCCAGCAGCCCGGGAGGCCAAGAGACCCAGTACTTC. This sequence encodes CASSPGGQETQYF.